A selection of T cell receptor beta chains follows, all from one sample in a study of cytomegalovirus exposure and HLA in healthy donors. The repertoire was sequenced with immunoSEQ multiplex PCR; TCRdb's copy has only in-frame clones and lacks some. The sample holds about 85,000 clones, 80% seen once. The sequenced sample consisted of PBMCs. Receptors originate from a man between 45 and 60 years old in good health and CMV-seropositive. CDR3s include the opening cysteine and the closing phenylalanine or tryptophan. Fields, in order: J gene, D gene, V gene, CDR3 protein, CDR3 DNA. The D gene is left open where the match is weak.

>TRBJ2-7|NA|TRBV21-1
CASTPSGRALYEQYF
TGTGCCAGCACCCCTAGCGGGAGGGCCTTGTACGAGCAGTACTTC
>TRBJ2-5|NA|TRBV4-3
CASSQVGGLQETQYF
TGCGCCAGCAGCCAAGTCGGGGGACTCCAAGAGACCCAGTACTTC
>TRBJ2-5|NA|TRBV19
CASSSKGGETQYF
TGTGCCAGTAGTTCAAAAGGGGGAGAGACCCAGTACTTC
>TRBJ2-1|TRBD1|TRBV11-3
CASSSLLPGQGVNEQFF
TGTGCCAGCAGCTCCCTGCTACCGGGACAGGGGGTCAATGAGCAGTTCTTC
>TRBJ1-2|NA|TRBV5-1
CASSWQGYGYTF
TGCGCCAGCAGCTGGCAGGGATATGGCTACACCTTC
>TRBJ1-2|TRBD1|TRBV5-1
CASSPLQGPDGYTF
TGCGCCAGCAGCCCGCTACAGGGGCCCGATGGCTACACCTTC
>TRBJ2-5|TRBD1|TRBV9
CASSMTGGSETQYF
TGTGCCAGCAGTATGACAGGGGGTTCAGAGACCCAGTACTTC
>TRBJ2-7|NA|TRBV7-3
CASSPGTPPNEQYF
TGTGCCAGCAGCCCCGGGACTCCTCCCAACGAGCAGTACTTC
>TRBJ2-7|NA|TRBV5-1
CASSPYEQYF
TGCGCCAGCAGCCCTTACGAGCAGTACTTC
>TRBJ2-1|NA|TRBV27
CASLTGGSSYNEQFF
TGTGCCAGCCTCACCGGAGGGAGCTCCTACAATGAGCAGTTCTTC